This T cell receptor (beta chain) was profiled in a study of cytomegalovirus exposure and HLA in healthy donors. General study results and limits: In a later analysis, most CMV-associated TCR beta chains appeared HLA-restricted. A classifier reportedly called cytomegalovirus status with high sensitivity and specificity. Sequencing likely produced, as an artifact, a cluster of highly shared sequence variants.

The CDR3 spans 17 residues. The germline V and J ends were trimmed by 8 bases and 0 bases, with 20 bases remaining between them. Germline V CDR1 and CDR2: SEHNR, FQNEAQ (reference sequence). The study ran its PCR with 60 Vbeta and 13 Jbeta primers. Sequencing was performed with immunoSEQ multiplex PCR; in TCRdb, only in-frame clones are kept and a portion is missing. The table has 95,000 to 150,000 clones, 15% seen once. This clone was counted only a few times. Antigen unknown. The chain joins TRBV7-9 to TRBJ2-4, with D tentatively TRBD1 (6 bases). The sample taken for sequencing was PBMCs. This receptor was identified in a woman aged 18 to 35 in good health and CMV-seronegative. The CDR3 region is CASHPPRTELAKNIQYF. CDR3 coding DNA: TGTGCCAGCCACCCCCCTAGGACAGAGCTAGCCAAAAACATTCAGTACTTC.